This TCR beta chain was documented in a study of blood T cell repertoires in COVID-19. Authors' processing steps: Reference gene primer amplification gave nucleated cell count estimates. Sequencing used immunoSEQ multiplex PCR; TCRdb keeps in-frame clones, though not all of them. That table is the source of V, J and clone size, and D and trimming were worked out from the DNA. There are 45,000 to 55,000 clones in the sample; around 72% occur only once, and about 15% lies in the top ten. The germline gives CDR1 SGHAT, CDR2 FQNNGV. The CDR3 extends over 16 amino acids. V was shortened by 2 bases and J by 13 bases, with 23 bases between the two germline ends.

This rearrangement joins TRBV11-2 to TRBJ1-4, with D tentatively TRBD1 (5 bases). Sequenced input: peripheral blood. The source is a human donor with active or convalescent COVID-19. The donor label of this sample is uncertain. The CDR3 region is CASSLLRDTFTGGLFF. CDR3 nucleotide sequence: TGTGCCAGCAGCTTACTAAGGGATACATTTACCGGGGGACTGTTTTTT.